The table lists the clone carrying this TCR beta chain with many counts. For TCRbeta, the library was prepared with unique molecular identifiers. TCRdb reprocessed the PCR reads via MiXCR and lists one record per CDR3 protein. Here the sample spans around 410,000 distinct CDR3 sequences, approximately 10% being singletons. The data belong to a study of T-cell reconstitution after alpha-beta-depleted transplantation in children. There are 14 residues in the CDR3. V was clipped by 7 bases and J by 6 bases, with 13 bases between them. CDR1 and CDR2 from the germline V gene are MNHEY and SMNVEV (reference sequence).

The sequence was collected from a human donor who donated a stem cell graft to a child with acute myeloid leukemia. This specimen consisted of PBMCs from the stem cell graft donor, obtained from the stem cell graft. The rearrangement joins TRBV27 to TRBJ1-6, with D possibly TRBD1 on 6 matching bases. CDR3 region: CASMGAPGNSPLHF. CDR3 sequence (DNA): TGTGCCAGCATGGGGGCTCCAGGTAATTCACCCCTCCACTTT.